A selection of T cell receptor beta chains follows, all from one sample in a study of T-cell memory formation after mild COVID-19. TCRdb redid the calling of the 5' RACE reads with MiXCR, one entry per CDR3 protein. This sample has fewer than 650,000 distinct CDR3 sequences, with around 15% found just once. The sample comprised PBMCs or a T cell subset sorted from them (not recorded which). The receptor source for this set is an adult woman who had mild COVID-19 (a few samples of this study predate the infection). Cell type and time point are not known. CDR3s include the opening cysteine and the closing phenylalanine or tryptophan. The order of the fields is J gene, D gene, clone size, CDR3 length, V gene, CDR3 DNA, CDR3 protein. The D gene is left open where the match is weak. For some rows the clone size is stated as once, few or many, or as a class when expanded; others skip it.

j_call: TRBJ1-6; d_call: .; clone_size: few; cdr3_length: 14; v_call: TRBV5-5; cdr3_nt: TGTGCCAGCAGCCGCACAGGGAGTAATTCACCCCTCCACTTT; cdr3_aa: CASSRTGSNSPLHF
j_call: TRBJ2-6; d_call: TRBD2; clone_size: .; cdr3_length: 19; v_call: TRBV5-1; cdr3_nt: TGCGCCAGCAGCAGCGGGGGGCTAGCGGGAGGCTCTGGGGCCAACGTCCTGACTTTC; cdr3_aa: CASSSGGLAGGSGANVLTF
j_call: TRBJ2-5; d_call: TRBD2; clone_size: .; cdr3_length: 15; v_call: TRBV2; cdr3_nt: TGTGCCAGCAGTGAAGGGACTAGCGGGGGCCGGACCCAGTACTTC; cdr3_aa: CASSEGTSGGRTQYF
j_call: TRBJ2-7; d_call: .; clone_size: .; cdr3_length: 12; v_call: TRBV3-1; cdr3_nt: TGTGCCAGCAGCCAAGCCCACTACGAGCAGTACTTC; cdr3_aa: CASSQAHYEQYF
j_call: TRBJ2-2; d_call: .; clone_size: .; cdr3_length: 17; v_call: TRBV6-2/TRBV6-3; cdr3_nt: TGTGCCAGCAGTTACGAATCGGCAGGGGCAGTGACCGGGGAGCTGTTTTTT; cdr3_aa: CASSYESAGAVTGELFF
j_call: TRBJ1-3; d_call: .; clone_size: once; cdr3_length: 13; v_call: TRBV18; cdr3_nt: TGTGCCAGCTTCCCTTTCTCTGGAAACACCATATATTTT; cdr3_aa: CASFPFSGNTIYF
j_call: TRBJ2-1; d_call: TRBD2; clone_size: .; cdr3_length: 16; v_call: TRBV7-8; cdr3_nt: TGTGCCAGCAGCCCACACCGGACTAGCCCCTACAATGAGCAGTTCTTC; cdr3_aa: CASSPHRTSPYNEQFF
j_call: TRBJ2-2; d_call: .; clone_size: .; cdr3_length: 13; v_call: TRBV6-4; cdr3_nt: TGTGCCAGCAGTGTTACGGAGACCGGGGAGCTGTTTTTT; cdr3_aa: CASSVTETGELFF
j_call: TRBJ2-3; d_call: TRBD1; clone_size: few; cdr3_length: 15; v_call: TRBV12-3/TRBV12-4; cdr3_nt: TGTGCCAGCAGTCCACAGGGGACGCAGGGGGATACGCAGTATTTT; cdr3_aa: CASSPQGTQGDTQYF
j_call: TRBJ2-5; d_call: TRBD1; clone_size: .; cdr3_length: 17; v_call: TRBV19; cdr3_nt: TGTGCCAGTAGTATTGATGGGACAGGGGGATTCCGGGAGACCCAGTACTTC; cdr3_aa: CASSIDGTGGFRETQYF
j_call: TRBJ1-1; d_call: TRBD1; clone_size: few; cdr3_length: 16; v_call: TRBV5-1; cdr3_nt: TGCGCCAGCAGCGACGGGACAGGGTCCATGAACACTGAAGCTTTCTTT; cdr3_aa: CASSDGTGSMNTEAFF
j_call: TRBJ2-1; d_call: TRBD2; clone_size: few; cdr3_length: 14; v_call: TRBV20-1; cdr3_nt: TGCAGTGTTCCGACTAGCAGCTCCTACAATGAGCAGTTCTTC; cdr3_aa: CSVPTSSSYNEQFF
j_call: TRBJ2-4; d_call: .; clone_size: .; cdr3_length: 15; v_call: TRBV6-5; cdr3_nt: TGTGCCAGCAGTTACTCCAGGACAGCCAAAAACATTCAGTACTTC; cdr3_aa: CASSYSRTAKNIQYF
j_call: TRBJ2-7; d_call: .; clone_size: few; cdr3_length: 14; v_call: TRBV24-1; cdr3_nt: TGTGCCACCGTGAGCAGGAGGGACACCTACGAGCAGTACTTC; cdr3_aa: CATVSRRDTYEQYF
j_call: TRBJ2-7; d_call: TRBD2; clone_size: .; cdr3_length: 16; v_call: TRBV7-9; cdr3_nt: TGTGCCAGCAGCGTGGGACTAGCGGGGGATCAATACGAGCAGTACTTC; cdr3_aa: CASSVGLAGDQYEQYF
j_call: TRBJ1-1; d_call: .; clone_size: .; cdr3_length: 12; v_call: TRBV11-2; cdr3_nt: TGTGCCAGCAGCTTCGTACAGTCTGAAGCTTTCTTT; cdr3_aa: CASSFVQSEAFF
j_call: TRBJ2-7; d_call: .; clone_size: few; cdr3_length: 13; v_call: TRBV5-1; cdr3_nt: TGCGCCAGCTCAGTACACCGATCCTACGAGCAGTACTTC; cdr3_aa: CASSVHRSYEQYF
j_call: TRBJ1-4; d_call: .; clone_size: few; cdr3_length: 15; v_call: TRBV5-1; cdr3_nt: TGCGCCAGCAGCCAGGGGTTGGCAACTAATGAAAAACTGTTTTTT; cdr3_aa: CASSQGLATNEKLFF
j_call: TRBJ2-7; d_call: TRBD1; clone_size: few; cdr3_length: 13; v_call: TRBV12-3/TRBV12-4; cdr3_nt: TGTGCCAGCACATGGGACAGCTCCTACGAGCAGTACTTC; cdr3_aa: CASTWDSSYEQYF
j_call: TRBJ2-7; d_call: .; clone_size: few; cdr3_length: 14; v_call: TRBV7-2; cdr3_nt: TGTGCCAGCAGGCTAACAGGGTACTCCTACGAGCAGTACTTC; cdr3_aa: CASRLTGYSYEQYF
j_call: TRBJ2-5; d_call: .; clone_size: few; cdr3_length: 18; v_call: TRBV7-2; cdr3_nt: TGTGCCAGCAGCAGACCACCCGCGGAGAGGAGATTCCAAGAGACCCAGTACTTC; cdr3_aa: CASSRPPAERRFQETQYF
j_call: TRBJ2-2; d_call: .; clone_size: .; cdr3_length: 15; v_call: TRBV7-6; cdr3_nt: TGTGCCAGCAGCTTACCAGGAAGGGGGACCGGGGAGCTGTTTTTT; cdr3_aa: CASSLPGRGTGELFF
j_call: TRBJ2-2; d_call: .; clone_size: few; cdr3_length: 15; v_call: TRBV4-2; cdr3_nt: TGTGCCAGCAGCCCAGTAGTGGTGAACACCGGGGAGCTGTTTTTT; cdr3_aa: CASSPVVVNTGELFF